Following are 28 T cell receptor beta chains from one sample sequenced in a study of blood T cell repertoires in COVID-19. Here immunoSEQ multiplex PCR was the method, and the copy in TCRdb shows in-frame clones only, minus some. The sample lists some 250,000 clones; roughly four fifths were seen once. Sequences were obtained from peripheral blood. Every receptor here comes from a man aged 50 to 60 with active or convalescent COVID-19.

This chain joins TRBV2 and TRBJ1-1, with a tentative D call TRBD1 (5 bases). This CDR3 is built from 13 residues. Germline V lookup: CDR1 SNHLY, CDR2 FYNNEI. The V gene lost 6 bases and the J gene lost 7 bases, with 15 bases spanning the gap. The CDR3, as DNA: TGTGCCAGCAGCTACGACAGACGGTATGAAGCTTTCTTT. It encodes CASSYDRRYEAFF. The whole variable domain, filled in from reference TRBV2 and TRBJ1-1, reads EPEVTQTPSHQVTQMGQEVILRCVPISNHLYFYWYRQILGQKVEFLVSFYNNEISEKSEIFDDQFSVERPDGSNFTLKIRSTKLEDSAMYFCASSYDRRYEAFFGQGTRLTVV.

The gene calls are TRBV30 and TRBJ1-3; D may be TRBD1 (5 bases). Trimming took off 5 bases at V and 2 bases at J, with 10 bases between the two ends. Germline V lookup: CDR1 GTSNPN, CDR2 SVGIG (reference sequence). The CDR3 spans 13 residues. The CDR3 is CAWAGLTGNTIYF. The CDR3 nucleotides are TGTGCCTGGGCAGGGCTCACTGGAAACACCATATATTTT.

This clone was detected only once. DNA for the CDR3: TGTGCCAGCAGCTTGGGAGGGGAGGTGTCCTACGAGCAGTACTTC. It codes for CASSLGGEVSYEQYF. J is TRBJ2-7 and V is TRBV5-4; TRBD2 is a possible D gene (6 bases). The CDR3 is 15 residues long. Trimming cost V 0 bases and J 1 base, with 11 bases left between them. CDR1 and CDR2 (germline): SGHNT, YYREEE (reference sequence).

This chain links TRBV18 with TRBJ2-1, with D unclear. The CDR3 length is 12 residues. The V and J ends lost 1 base and 8 bases respectively, with 6 bases between them. CDR1 and CDR2 (germline): KGHSH, LQKENI. The CDR3 region has the DNA TGTGCCAGCTCACCACTTTTAGATGAGCAGTTCTTC. Its translation is CASSPLLDEQFF.

J is TRBJ1-2 and V is TRBV12-3 or TRBV12-4, with 9 bases lining up with TRBD1. This CDR3 has 13 residues. The junction had 2 bases not matched to a gene; V was cut back by 3 bases and J by 6 bases. The CDR3 DNA reads TGTGCCAGCAGTTTCGGGGACAGGGATGGCTACACCTTC. Translating it yields CASSFGDRDGYTF.

The V and J genes are TRBV30 and TRBJ2-7; 14 nucleotides align to TRBD2. After removal of 2 bases from V and 1 base from J, the junction contained 4 bases not matched to a gene. Germline loops: CDR1 GTSNPN, CDR2 SVGIG (reference sequence). CDR3 length equals 16 residues. The CDR3 sequence: CAWSKRLAGGSYEQYF. CDR3 nucleotide sequence: TGTGCCTGGAGTAAGAGACTAGCGGGGGGGTCCTACGAGCAGTACTTC.

V usage is TRBV5-1 and J usage is TRBJ1-2; perhaps TRBD1 as D (5 bases). The CDR3 totals 13 residues. The germline V gene encodes CDR1 SGHRS and CDR2 YFSETQ. The ends were cut back, 1 base at V and 4 bases at J, with 8 bases in the middle. CDR3 amino acids: CASSLRQGYGYTF. The DNA of the CDR3 is TGCGCCAGCAGCTTGAGGCAGGGCTATGGCTACACCTTC.

This chain joins TRBV27 and TRBJ2-1; 15 positions match TRBD2. Germline loops: CDR1 MNHEY, CDR2 SMNVEV (reference sequence). The CDR3 length is 16 residues. V trimming: 4 bases; J trimming: 8 bases; junction bases outside the gene matches: 6. The CDR3 DNA is TGTGCCAGCAGTTCCCCCGGGACTAGCGGGGGGTATGAGCAGTTCTTC. It codes for CASSSPGTSGGYEQFF.

The rearrangement links TRBV29-1 to TRBJ1-1; D uncertain. The V end was cut by 2 bases, the J end by 1 base, with 14 bases between. Germline CDR1 SQVTM, CDR2 ANQGSEA. The CDR3 sequence is 15 residues long. CDR3 DNA: TGCAGCGTTGAATCGGCCTCCGCTAGGAACACTGAAGCTTTCTTT. Protein: CSVESASARNTEAFF.

The chain couples TRBV5-8 to TRBJ2-5, with 9 bases matching TRBD1. CDR1 is SGHTS, CDR2 YDEGEE, per germline. The CDR3 runs to 14 residues. V gave up 2 bases and J gave up 5 bases; unmatched junction bases: 4. In DNA, the CDR3 is TGTGCCAGCAGCTTACCGGGACAGGGTGAGACCCAGTACTTC. It yields the protein CASSLPGQGETQYF.

This clone was recorded a few times. This chain connects TRBV5-1 to TRBJ2-5; D may be TRBD2 (5 bases). V lost 0 bases and J 5 bases, leaving 14 bases between the germline ends. The CDR3 totals 15 residues. Germline V CDR1 and CDR2: SGHRS, YFSETQ. CDR3 loop: CASSLGPSTGETQYF. CDR3 in DNA: TGCGCCAGCAGCTTGGGGCCTAGCACTGGGGAGACCCAGTACTTC. Looking up the rest from reference TRBV5-1 and TRBJ2-5 gives the full variable domain: KAGVTQTPRYLIKTRGQQVTLSCSPISGHRSVSWYQQTPGQGLQFLFEYFSETQRNKGNFPGRFSGRQFSNSRSEMNVSTLELGDSALYLCASSLGPSTGETQYFGPGTRLLVL.

This chain uses TRBV12-3 or TRBV12-4 with TRBJ2-7; 9 bases fit TRBD1. There are 13 residues in the CDR3. V shed 5 bases, J shed 8 bases, and the junction held 7 bases outside the gene matches. CDR3 amino acids: CASSHRDRVQQYF. CDR3 sequence (DNA): TGTGCCAGCAGTCACCGGGACAGGGTTCAGCAGTACTTC.

There are a few counts of this clone. This chain joins TRBV9 and TRBJ2-2; 14 bases agree with TRBD2. Germline CDR1 and CDR2: SGDLS and YYNGEE. The CDR3 length is 19 residues. J lost 1 base, V lost 3 bases, and 8 bases had no gene match. The CDR3 here is CASSAPRLAGGLNTGELFF. The CDR3 DNA reads as TGTGCCAGCAGCGCCCCAAGACTAGCGGGGGGGCTGAACACCGGGGAGCTGTTTTTT.

This clone was recorded a few times. V and J are TRBV2 and TRBJ2-7; 7 nucleotides align to TRBD1. J gave up 0 bases and V 6 bases, and 2 bases lay outside the gene matches. From germline, CDR1 is SNHLY and CDR2 FYNNEI. The length of the CDR3 is 13 residues. The CDR3 spells CASSRDSSYEQYF. As DNA, the CDR3 is TGTGCCAGCAGCCGGGACAGCTCCTACGAGCAGTACTTC.

This clone was counted a few times. This chain connects TRBV5-1 to TRBJ2-5; a possible D gene is TRBD2 (6 bases). The CDR3 spans 13 residues. Per germline, CDR1 SGHRS and CDR2 YFSETQ. Between the trimmed V and J ends, which lost 3 bases and 1 base, there was a span of 7 bases. The CDR3 bases are TGCGCCAGCAGCTGGGACTTCCAAGAGACCCAGTACTTC. Amino acids: CASSWDFQETQYF.

This chain joins TRBV11-2 and TRBJ2-1, with D possibly matching TRBD1 (5 bases). Germline V CDR1 and CDR2: SGHAT, FQNNGV. V was trimmed by 0 bases and J by 10 bases, leaving 13 bases between them. This CDR3 is built from 14 residues. The chain's CDR3 is CASSLDRKGVEQFF. DNA of the CDR3: TGTGCCAGCAGCTTAGATAGGAAAGGGGTGGAGCAGTTCTTC.

The table lists this clone with a few counts. The V call is TRBV5-1, the J call TRBJ2-1, with 7 bases matching TRBD2. CDR1 and CDR2 from the germline V gene are SGHRS and YFSETQ. J lost 5 bases, V lost 0 bases, and 8 bases had no gene match. The length of the CDR3 is 16 residues. For the CDR3, the DNA is TGCGCCAGCAGCTTGGTCGCTAGCGGACTCGACAATGAGCAGTTCTTC. It translates to CASSLVASGLDNEQFF.

This chain connects TRBV20-1 to TRBJ1-1; the D gene is possibly TRBD1 (6 bases). Trimming stripped 3 bases from V and 6 bases from J, with 14 bases between. This CDR3 comprises 13 residues. CDR1 DFQATT and CDR2 SNEGSKA come from the germline V gene (reference sequence). CDR3 nucleotides: TGCAGTGCTAGTCACAGGGTGGACCCTGAAGCTTTCTTT. Residues: CSASHRVDPEAFF.

This rearrangement joins TRBV4-3 to TRBJ2-7, with D maybe TRBD1 (6 bases). The germline V gene encodes CDR1 LGHNA and CDR2 YSLEER. The CDR3 consists of 14 residues. Trimming took 5 bases from V and 6 from J, leaving 17 bases between them. The chain's CDR3 is CASSKNRDRAEQYF. Written as DNA, the CDR3 is TGCGCCAGCAGCAAAAACAGGGATAGGGCCGAGCAGTACTTC.

This sequence joins TRBV20-1 and TRBJ2-5, with D maybe TRBD2 (5 bases). With 2 bases removed from V and 9 bases from J, the gap between germline ends came to 7 bases. The CDR3 extends over 10 amino acids. The germline CDR1 and CDR2 sequences are DFQATT and SNEGSKA (reference sequence). CDR3 bases: TGCAGTGCTAGACTCGGGGCCCAGTACTTC. Translated: CSARLGAQYF.

The V gene is TRBV29-1, the J gene TRBJ1-1, with 8 bases fitting TRBD1. Losses at the gene ends were 7 bases for V and 2 bases for J; bases not matched to a gene: 6. The length of the CDR3 is 13 residues. CDR1 SQVTM and CDR2 ANQGSEA come from the germline V gene. The CDR3 region is CSAIGQGNTEAFF. DNA for the CDR3: TGCAGCGCAATTGGACAGGGAAACACTGAAGCTTTCTTT. The whole variable domain, filled in from reference TRBV29-1 and TRBJ1-1, reads SAVISQKPSRDICQRGTSLTIQCQVDSQVTMMFWYRQQPGQSLTLIATANQGSEATYESGFVIDKFPISRPNLTFSTLTVSNMSPEDSSIYLCSAIGQGNTEAFFGQGTRLTVV.

The chain carries TRBV7-2 and TRBJ1-1, with 7 bases lining up with TRBD1. Germline V gene sequence: CDR1 SGHTA, CDR2 FQGNSA. The CDR3 runs to 15 residues. The trim removed 5 bases at V and 6 bases at J, leaving 12 bases unmatched. CDR3 in amino acids: CASSQTGRRFAEAFF. The CDR3 nucleotides read TGTGCCAGCAGCCAGACAGGGAGGCGATTCGCTGAAGCTTTCTTT.

The sample holds a few counts of this clone. The chain employs TRBV6-2 or TRBV6-3 and TRBJ2-7, with D possibly TRBD1 on 6 matching bases. Germline CDR1 is MNHEY and CDR2 is SVGEGT. This CDR3 region has 13 residues. Trimming left V 5 bases short and J 2 bases short, with 10 bases between. CDR3 DNA sequence: TGTGCCAGCAGTCGGGGACAAGCCTACGAGCAGTACTTC. Protein sequence: CASSRGQAYEQYF.

V and J are TRBV12-3 or TRBV12-4 and TRBJ2-7, with 7 bases fitting TRBD1. The CDR3 totals 13 residues. Trimming at V came to 5 bases and at J to 3 bases, leaving 4 bases not matched to a gene. CDR3 nucleotide sequence: TGTGCCAGCAGTCCCGGGACAGACTACGAGCAGTACTTC. As protein: CASSPGTDYEQYF.

The chain recombines TRBV5-4 with TRBJ1-4; D is possibly TRBD1 (6 bases). This CDR3 spans 14 amino acids. Trimming removed 2 bases at V and 3 bases at J, with 8 bases between. Germline V gene data show CDR1 as SGHNT and CDR2 as YYREEE (reference sequence). The chain's CDR3 is CASSLGGANEKLFF. The CDR3 bases are TGTGCCAGCAGCTTAGGGGGGGCTAATGAAAAACTGTTTTTT.

The rearrangement links TRBV11-3 to TRBJ1-1; D is possibly TRBD1 (5 bases). V lost 2 bases and J lost 2, with 15 bases in between. In germline, CDR1 is SGHNT, CDR2 YENEEA. The CDR3 has 16 amino acids. Written as DNA, the CDR3 is TGTGCCAGCAGCTTACGGTTAGGGGTCGGCAACACTGAAGCTTTCTTT. Translated: CASSLRLGVGNTEAFF.

V is TRBV6-1 and J is TRBJ2-6; D gene uncertain. CDR3 length: 15 residues. Germline CDR1 is MNHNS and CDR2 is SASEGT. The V and J ends lost 0 bases and 4 bases respectively, with 7 bases between them. CDR3 residues: CASSEAVGGANVLTF. The CDR3 region has the DNA TGTGCCAGCAGTGAAGCGGTTGGCGGGGCCAACGTCCTGACTTTC.

This chain uses TRBV7-2 with TRBJ1-3; possibly TRBD1 for D (6 bases). With 5 bases removed from V and 7 bases from J, the gap between germline ends came to 15 bases. The germline V gene encodes CDR1 SGHTA and CDR2 FQGNSA. This CDR3 region has 14 residues. The CDR3 loop is CASSPGGTTNTIYF. The CDR3 DNA sequence: TGTGCCAGCAGCCCCGGTGGGACAACCAACACCATATATTTT.